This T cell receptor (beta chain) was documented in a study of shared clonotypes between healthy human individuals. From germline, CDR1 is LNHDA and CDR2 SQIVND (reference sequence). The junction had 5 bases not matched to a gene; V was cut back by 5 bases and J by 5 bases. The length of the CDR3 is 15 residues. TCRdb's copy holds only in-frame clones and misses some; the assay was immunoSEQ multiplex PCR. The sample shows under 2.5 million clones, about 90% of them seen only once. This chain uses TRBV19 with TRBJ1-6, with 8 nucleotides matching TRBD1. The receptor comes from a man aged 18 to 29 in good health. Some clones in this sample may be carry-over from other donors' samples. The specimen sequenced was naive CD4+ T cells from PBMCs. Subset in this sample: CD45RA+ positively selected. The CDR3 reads CASSVPGQDNSPLHF. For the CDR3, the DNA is TGTGCCAGTAGTGTACCGGGACAGGATAATTCACCCCTCCACTTT.